The 17 T cell receptor beta chains below all came from one sample that was sequenced in a study of T cell clusters in autoimmune cytopenias. Each sample's input was 250 ng genomic DNA, some 38,000 genome equivalents. TRB rearrangements were amplified by touch-down multiplex PCR with mixed TRB-A/B primers. TCRdb reprocessed the multiplex PCR reads and reports one entry per CDR3 protein, with no DNA. The specimen's table records some 12,000 distinct CDR3 sequences. Specimen: peripheral blood. The receptors come from a human donor with an autoimmune cytopenia or autoimmune hepatitis (not recorded which).

In terms of frequency, this clonotype is medium-sized. The genes are TRBV19 and TRBJ2-3. The CDR3 loop spans 15 amino acids. Germline V gene sequence: CDR1 LNHDA, CDR2 SQIVND (reference sequence). The CDR3 here is CASSWADSSTDTQYF.

This clonotype is called medium-sized based on its frequency. The CDR3 loop reads CASSIGQGVNEQFF. The chain employs TRBV19 and TRBJ2-1; checking the TCRdb D call of TRBD1 is not possible without DNA. This CDR3 region has 14 residues. The germline gives CDR1 LNHDA, CDR2 SQIVND (reference sequence).

This sequence joins TRBV6-1 and TRBJ2-2; TCRdb's assignment of TRBD2 cannot be checked, as there is no DNA. The CDR3 contains 14 residues. CDR1 MNHNS and CDR2 SASEGT come from the germline V gene. The CDR3 protein is CASSYLPATGELFF.

V and J are TRBV19 and TRBJ1-6. The CDR3 runs to 14 residues. Germline V gene lookup returns CDR1 LNHDA and CDR2 SQIVND (reference sequence). The CDR3 spells CASSMVGGNSPLHF.

By frequency, this clonotype registers medium-sized. The chain recombines TRBV29-1 with TRBJ2-3; checking the TCRdb D call of TRBD1 is not possible without DNA. CDR1 and CDR2 from the germline V gene are SQVTM and ANQGSEA. The length of the CDR3 is 12 residues. CDR3 amino acids: CSVHGTTDTQYF.

V and J are TRBV12-3 or TRBV12-4 and TRBJ2-7; TCRdb's D gene call, TRBD1, goes unchecked for lack of DNA. CDR3 length: 13 residues. The CDR3 sequence is CASRGNRGYEQYF.

V usage is TRBV6-6 and J usage is TRBJ1-6; TCRdb designates TRBD1, a call that cannot be tested without DNA. The CDR3 extends over 14 amino acids. The germline V gene encodes CDR1 MNHNY and CDR2 SVGAGI (reference sequence). The CDR3 is CASSNQGRNSPLHF.

J is TRBJ2-5 and V is TRBV18; absent DNA, TCRdb's TRBD1 call cannot be checked. The CDR3 contains 14 residues. Germline assignment: CDR1 KGHSH and CDR2 LQKENI. The CDR3 here is CASSLYRQAETQYF. Drawing the rest from reference TRBV18 and TRBJ2-5, the complete variable domain is NAGVMQNPRHLVRRRGQEARLRCSPMKGHSHVYWYRQLPEEGLKFMVYLQKENIIDESGMPKERFSAEFPKEGPSILRIQQVVRGDSAAYFCASSLYRQAETQYFGPGTRLLVL.

This chain links TRBV18 with TRBJ2-1. Germline CDR1 and CDR2: KGHSH and LQKENI. The CDR3 covers 13 residues. CDR3 sequence: CASSPAQVSEQFF. The full variable domain, rest sourced from reference TRBV18 and TRBJ2-1, is NAGVMQNPRHLVRRRGQEARLRCSPMKGHSHVYWYRQLPEEGLKFMVYLQKENIIDESGMPKERFSAEFPKEGPSILRIQQVVRGDSAAYFCASSPAQVSEQFFGPGTRLTVL.

This chain links TRBV30 with TRBJ2-2; the D gene TCRdb calls, TRBD2, cannot be checked with no DNA. The length of the CDR3 is 15 residues. CDR1 and CDR2 from the germline V gene are GTSNPN and SVGIG (reference sequence). The CDR3 here is CAWRGLAGGPGELFF. The full variable domain, completed using reference TRBV30 and TRBJ2-2, is SQTIHQWPATLVQPVGSPLSLECTVEGTSNPNLYWYRQAAGRGLQLLFYSVGIGQISSEVPQNLSASRPQDRQFILSSKKLLLSDSGFYLCAWRGLAGGPGELFFGEGSRLTVL.

The chain links TRBV19 to TRBJ1-5; TCRdb proposes TRBD1, but this gene call is untestable without DNA. CDR3 length: 14 amino acids. Germline V gives CDR1 LNHDA, CDR2 SQIVND (reference sequence). CDR3 sequence reads: CASSRGSGNQPQHF.

The CDR3 sequence is CASRGQDLGTGELFF. This chain links TRBV19 with TRBJ2-2; without DNA, the TCRdb call of TRBD1 cannot be checked. This CDR3 region has 15 residues. The germline gives CDR1 LNHDA, CDR2 SQIVND (reference sequence).

The rearrangement uses TRBV29-1 and TRBJ1-1. The length of the CDR3 is 12 residues. Germline V gene sequence: CDR1 SQVTM, CDR2 ANQGSEA. CDR3 loop: CSCWVPNTEAFF. Combining the CDR3 with reference TRBV29-1 and TRBJ1-1 gives the whole variable domain SAVISQKPSRDICQRGTSLTIQCQVDSQVTMMFWYRQQPGQSLTLIATANQGSEATYESGFVIDKFPISRPNLTFSTLTVSNMSPEDSSIYLCSCWVPNTEAFFGQGTRLTVV.

V gene TRBV5-4 combines with J gene TRBJ2-7; TCRdb's D call, TRBD2, is unchecked because there is no DNA. The CDR3 is made up of 16 amino acids. Germline V gene data show CDR1 as SGHNT and CDR2 as YYREEE (reference sequence). CDR3 residues: CASSLEGTRGSYEQYF.

The chain is built from TRBV6-5 and TRBJ2-2; TCRdb indicates TRBD1, and absent DNA this call remains unverified. CDR3 length equals 15 residues. Germline V lookup: CDR1 MNHEY, CDR2 SVGAGI. CDR3 sequence: CASRGGRGHTGELFF.

The V call is TRBV6-2 or TRBV6-3, the J call TRBJ2-3. The CDR3 consists of 12 residues. The germline V gene encodes CDR1 MNHEY and CDR2 SVGEGT. The CDR3 loop is CASSWGFGAQYF.

This rearrangement joins TRBV19 to TRBJ1-2; TCRdb's D gene call, TRBD1, goes unchecked for lack of DNA. Germline V lookup: CDR1 LNHDA, CDR2 SQIVND (reference sequence). CDR3 length: 13 amino acids. The CDR3: CASSEPGSYGYTF. The whole variable domain, remainder taken from reference TRBV19 and TRBJ1-2, is DGGITQSPKYLFRKEGQNVTLSCEQNLNHDAMYWYRQDPGQGLRLIYYSQIVNDFQKGDIAEGYSVSREKKESFPLTVTSAQKNPTAFYLCASSEPGSYGYTFGSGTRLTVV.